These 25 T cell receptor beta chains originate from one sample sequenced in a study of shared clonotypes between healthy human individuals. Here immunoSEQ multiplex PCR was the method, and the copy in TCRdb shows in-frame clones only, minus some. The repertoire includes fewer than 600,000 clones, roughly three quarters of them detected once, and approximately 12% sits in the top ten. Sequences were obtained from PBMCs. The receptors derive from a woman aged 40-49 years in good health. Some clones in this sample may be carry-over from other donors' samples.

This clone has just one count. The chain is built from TRBV30 and TRBJ2-1; 9 nucleotides match TRBD1. The CDR3 is 15 residues long. The junction had 5 bases not matched to a gene; V was cut back by 3 bases and J by 2 bases. Per the germline V gene, CDR1 is GTSNPN and CDR2 is SVGIG (reference sequence). CDR3 nucleotide sequence: TGTGCCTGGAGAGCCGGGACAGGGACCTACAATGAGCAGTTCTTC. This translates into CAWRAGTGTYNEQFF.

Points on this clone: It differs at one base from a far larger clone, so likely a read error. In the same sample, other DNA sequences code for this CDR3. This chain links TRBV4-2 with TRBJ2-1, with 10 bases lining up with TRBD2. V was clipped by 3 bases and J by 8 bases; unmatched bases: 10. CDR1 is LGHNA and CDR2 is YNFKEQ in the germline V gene. The CDR3 covers 16 residues. The DNA of the CDR3 is TGTGCCAGCAGCCAGGCGGCTAGCGGGAGTTTCCATGAGCAGTTCTTC. Translated, it gives CASSQAASGSFHEQFF.

On this clone: This may be a read error: a much more frequent sequence differs by one nucleotide. The chain employs TRBV2 and TRBJ2-7, with 7 bases fitting TRBD1. Trimming removed 2 bases from V and 6 bases from J; junction bases left unmatched: 7. The CDR3 length is 14 residues. CDR1 SNHLY and CDR2 FYNNEI come from the germline V gene. The CDR3 region is CASSEQGESSEQYF. CDR3 bases: TGTGCCAGCAGTGAACAGGGGGAGTCCAGCGAGCAGTACTTC.

The count of this clone is one. The chain carries TRBV4-1 and TRBJ2-1; D is uncertain. Germline values: CDR1 MGHRA, CDR2 YSYEKL. With 1 base removed from V and 7 bases from J, the gap between germline ends came to 8 bases. CDR3 length: 13 amino acids. CDR3 bases: TGCGCCAGCAGCCAAGGTCGGCGAAATGAGCAGTTCTTC. Translation: CASSQGRRNEQFF.

V gene TRBV2 combines with J gene TRBJ2-7; weak D call: TRBD2 (7 bases). Germline CDR1 reads SNHLY; CDR2 reads FYNNEI. V shed 7 bases and J shed 3 bases, with 16 bases lying between them. The length of the CDR3 is 14 residues. CDR3: CASNRGGGDYEQYF. DNA of the CDR3: TGTGCCAGCAACCGCGGGGGCGGGGACTACGAGCAGTACTTC.

CDR3 loop: CASTLASNTGELFF. For the CDR3, the DNA is TGTGCCAGCACTCTAGCTTCGAACACCGGGGAGCTGTTTTTT. The gene calls are TRBV6-6 and TRBJ2-2; D perhaps matches TRBD2 (5 bases). V lost 7 bases and J lost 0, with 9 bases in between. Germline V gene sequence: CDR1 MNHNY, CDR2 SVGAGI (reference sequence). The CDR3 sequence is 14 residues long.

Concerning this clone itself: One junction end disagrees with the germline gene, perhaps due to a read error. This specimen includes other DNA sequences encoding the same CDR3. V usage is TRBV7-9 and J usage is TRBJ2-3, with D perhaps matching TRBD1 (5 bases). CDR3 size: 14 residues. Germline V gives CDR1 SEHNR, CDR2 FQNEAQ (reference sequence). This CDR3 is CASSLSRATDTQYF. CDR3 nucleotide sequence: TGTGCCAGCAGCTTGTCCAGGGCCACAGATACGCAATATTTT.

The rearrangement joins TRBV5-1 to TRBJ2-7; D might be TRBD1 (6 bases). Trimming stripped 0 bases from V and 3 bases from J, with 10 bases between. The CDR3 length is 14 residues. Looked up from germline, CDR1 is SGHRS and CDR2 is YFSETQ. CDR3 coding DNA: TGCGCCAGCAGCTTGGAAGGACAGATCTACGAGCAGTACTTC. Translated: CASSLEGQIYEQYF.

The rearrangement uses TRBV5-1 and TRBJ2-2; perhaps TRBD1 as D (5 bases). Germline CDR1 and CDR2: SGHRS and YFSETQ. The CDR3 contains 15 residues. The V and J ends lost 4 bases and 9 bases respectively, with 19 bases between them. CDR3 residues: CASSRQGGRSRELFF. CDR3 in DNA: TGCGCCAGCAGCCGGCAGGGCGGCCGGTCCCGGGAGCTGTTTTTT.

The V and J genes are TRBV27 and TRBJ1-5, with D unresolved. The CDR3 consists of 12 residues. V was clipped by 3 bases and J by 7 bases, with 7 bases between them. Germline V gives CDR1 MNHEY, CDR2 SMNVEV (reference sequence). The CDR3 here is CASSFMGQPQHF. CDR3 coding DNA: TGTGCCAGCAGTTTCATGGGACAGCCCCAGCATTTT.

In regard to this clone: This likely came from a read error, as a far larger clone is one base away. In this CDR3 the conserved last residue, phenylalanine or tryptophan, is missing, so a read error is likely. The rearrangement uses TRBV7-9 and TRBJ2-2, with 13 bases fitting TRBD2. This CDR3 is 18 amino acids long. The J segment lost 2 bases and the V segment lost 5 bases, leaving 8 bases of the junction unmatched. CDR1 is SEHNR, CDR2 FQNEAQ, per germline (reference sequence). The chain's CDR3 is CASSPGTSGTENTGELFS. As DNA, the CDR3 is TGTGCCAGCAGCCCGGGGACTAGCGGGACCGAAAACACCGGGGAGCTGTTTTCT.

With regard to this clone: Given a much more abundant clone one base away, this may be a read error. This sample also contains other DNA sequences that code for the same CDR3. This chain uses TRBV4-2 with TRBJ2-7; the D gene is possibly TRBD2 (6 bases). The V end was cut by 2 bases, the J end by 4 bases, with 9 bases between. This CDR3 spans 13 amino acids. Germline CDR1 reads LGHNA; CDR2 reads YNFKEQ. The CDR3 reads CASSQSGGYEQYF. CDR3 coding DNA: TGTGCCAGCAGCCAATCCGGAGGGTACGAGCAGTACTTC.

The rearrangement joins TRBV9 to TRBJ2-2; 7 nucleotides match TRBD1. Looked up from germline, CDR1 is SGDLS and CDR2 is YYNGEE. After removal of 0 bases from V and 4 bases from J, the junction contained 6 bases not matched to a gene. The CDR3 length is 16 residues. CDR3 coding DNA: TGTGCCAGCAGCGTAGCTCCCAGGGGGTCCACCGGGGAGCTGTTTTTT. Amino acids: CASSVAPRGSTGELFF.

About this clone itself: The same CDR3 arises from other DNA sequences in this sample as well. The chain carries TRBV11-3 and TRBJ2-1, with 16 positions matching TRBD2. This CDR3 comprises 16 residues. CDR1 and CDR2 from the germline V gene are SGHNT and YENEEA. J gave up 8 bases and V 4 bases, and 5 bases lay outside the gene matches. The CDR3 is CASSSGTSGRVDEQFF. The CDR3 nucleotides read TGTGCCAGCAGCTCCGGGACTAGCGGGAGGGTCGATGAGCAGTTCTTC.

The CDR3 loop is CATREYSGNTIYF. CDR3 nucleotides: TGTGCCACACGAGAATACTCTGGAAACACCATATATTTT. The rearrangement joins TRBV10-3 to TRBJ1-3; no clear D. Deletions cut 10 bases from V and 0 bases from J, with 10 bases between. The CDR3 extends over 13 amino acids. Per the germline V gene, CDR1 is ENHRY and CDR2 is SYGVKD.

V usage is TRBV19 and J usage is TRBJ1-5; 9 nucleotides line up with TRBD1. J gave up 2 bases and V 4 bases, and 9 bases lay outside the gene matches. This CDR3 is 17 amino acids long. Germline CDR1 is LNHDA and CDR2 is SQIVND (reference sequence). CDR3 residues: CASSTRDREPGNQPQHF. Here the CDR3 DNA reads TGTGCCAGTAGTACCCGGGACAGGGAACCCGGCAATCAGCCCCAGCATTTT.

The chain is built from TRBV9 and TRBJ2-3; D is ambiguous. The CDR3 length is 14 residues. Trimming stripped 2 bases from V and 0 bases from J, with 7 bases between. From germline, CDR1 is SGDLS and CDR2 YYNGEE. The CDR3 bases are TGTGCCAGCAGCGTGCGGTGGAGCACAGATACGCAGTATTTT. Protein sequence: CASSVRWSTDTQYF. Combining the CDR3 with reference TRBV9 and TRBJ2-3 gives the whole variable domain DSGVTQTPKHLITATGQRVTLRCSPRSGDLSVYWYQQSLDQGLQFLIQYYNGEERAKGNILERFSAQQFPDLHSELNLSSLELGDSALYFCASSVRWSTDTQYFGPGTRLTVL.

This sequence joins TRBV9 and TRBJ2-1; 8 bases are a match to TRBD2. The J segment lost 8 bases and the V segment lost 3 bases, leaving 10 bases of the junction unmatched. Germline CDR1 is SGDLS and CDR2 is YYNGEE. The CDR3 covers 15 residues. The CDR3 sequence: CASSEREGPGDEQFF. The CDR3 DNA sequence: TGTGCCAGCAGCGAACGGGAGGGCCCGGGCGATGAGCAGTTCTTC.

About this clone itself: With a far larger clone one base away, a read error is the likely cause. Other nucleotide sequences from this sample produce the same CDR3. The chain carries TRBV18 and TRBJ2-7; tentative D call: TRBD2 (6 bases). This CDR3 comprises 14 residues. Germline V gene data show CDR1 as KGHSH and CDR2 as LQKENI. V was shortened by 3 bases and J by 5 bases, with 14 bases between the two germline ends. The CDR3, as DNA: TGTGCCAGCTCACCGCGGGACGGCACGAACGAGCAGTACTTC. Translated, it gives CASSPRDGTNEQYF.

The genes are TRBV4-2 and TRBJ2-3, with 8 positions matching TRBD1. The CDR3 sequence is 15 residues long. Germline V CDR1 and CDR2: LGHNA, YNFKEQ. V lost 1 base, J lost 5 bases, and 5 bases stayed unmatched. In DNA form, the CDR3 reads TGTGCCAGCAGCCAAGCAGGGGGCCCTATAGATACGCAGTATTTT. Its translation is CASSQAGGPIDTQYF.

The chain is built from TRBV7-2 and TRBJ2-2; D unresolved. Germline V CDR1 and CDR2: SGHTA, FQGNSA. V gave up 2 bases and J gave up 4 bases, with 5 bases separating them. The CDR3 sequence is 13 residues long. The CDR3 region has the DNA TGTGCCAGCAGCTTATTAGGCACCGGGGAGCTGTTTTTT. It codes for CASSLLGTGELFF.

In this sample, this clone turned up once. The chain carries TRBV10-3 and TRBJ2-7; D is unresolved. The ends were cut back, 2 bases at V and 2 bases at J, with 7 bases in the middle. Germline assignment: CDR1 ENHRY and CDR2 SYGVKD. This CDR3 has 13 residues. The CDR3 here is CAISEAGAYEQYF. In DNA form, the CDR3 reads TGTGCCATCAGTGAGGCAGGTGCCTACGAGCAGTACTTC.

CDR3 sequence (DNA): TGTGCCAGCAGCCAAGATCTAAATCAGCCCCAGCATTTT. Its translation: CASSQDLNQPQHF. The gene calls are TRBV14 and TRBJ1-5, with no clear D. CDR1 and CDR2 (germline): SGHDN, FVKESK. The V end was cut by 0 bases, the J end by 4 bases, with 4 bases between. This CDR3 region has 13 residues.

V gene TRBV18 combines with J gene TRBJ2-7, with D possibly matching TRBD2 (5 bases). The germline V gene has CDR1 KGHSH and CDR2 LQKENI. This CDR3 has 13 amino acids. V lost 5 bases to trimming and J lost 7 bases, with 15 bases between them. CDR3 DNA: TGTGCCAGCTCAGTAATAGGTCGGGGTGAGCAGTACTTC. It encodes CASSVIGRGEQYF.

The chain employs TRBV5-1 and TRBJ2-1, with a weak D call TRBD1 (6 bases). Germline CDR1 SGHRS, CDR2 YFSETQ. Trimming pared 9 bases from V and 5 bases from J, leaving 18 bases between. CDR3 length: 14 amino acids. The CDR3 DNA follows: TGCGCCATTCCCAACCGGGACACACACAATGAGCAGTTCTTC. Amino acids: CAIPNRDTHNEQFF.